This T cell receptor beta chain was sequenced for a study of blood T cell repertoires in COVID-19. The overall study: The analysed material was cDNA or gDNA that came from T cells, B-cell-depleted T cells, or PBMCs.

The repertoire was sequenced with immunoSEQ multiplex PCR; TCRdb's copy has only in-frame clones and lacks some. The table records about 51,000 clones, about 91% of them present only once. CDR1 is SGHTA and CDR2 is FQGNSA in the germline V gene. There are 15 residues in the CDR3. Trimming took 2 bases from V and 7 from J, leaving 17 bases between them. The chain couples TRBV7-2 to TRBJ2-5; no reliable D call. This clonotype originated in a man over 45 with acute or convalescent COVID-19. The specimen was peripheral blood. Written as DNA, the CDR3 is TGTGCCAGCAGCTTATTTCAGATTGGTGGCATGACCCAGTACTTC. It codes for CASSLFQIGGMTQYF. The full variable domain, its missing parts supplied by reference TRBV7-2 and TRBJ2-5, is GAGVSQSPSNKVTEKGKDVELRCDPISGHTALYWYRQSLGQGLEFLIYFQGNSAPDKSGLPSDRFSAERTGGSVSTLTIQRTQQEDSAVYLCASSLFQIGGMTQYFGPGTRLLVL.